A selection of T cell receptor beta chains follows, all from one sample in a study of cytomegalovirus exposure and HLA in healthy donors. Some clones are missing from TCRdb's copy, which holds only in-frame ones; the method was immunoSEQ multiplex PCR. The table shows fewer than 150,000 clones, with about 79% occurring only once. Sample: PBMCs. These receptors came from a male donor in good health and CMV-seronegative. CDR3s include the opening cysteine and the closing phenylalanine or tryptophan. D genes are given only for firm matches. Expanded clones are given a class, and other clones once, few, many or no size at all.

TRBD2	.	TRBV6-5	TRBJ2-3	TGTGCCAGCAGTTACTCAGCGGGGCTCACAGATACGCAGTATTTT	CASSYSAGLTDTQYF
.	.	TRBV5-4	TRBJ2-7	TGTGCCAGCAGCTCACAGGGTTACGAGCAGTACTTC	CASSSQGYEQYF
.	.	TRBV2	TRBJ1-5	TGTGCCAGTACAAACGACAGGAGATATAGCAATCAGCCCCAGCATTTT	CASTNDRRYSNQPQHF
TRBD1	once	TRBV13	TRBJ2-7	TGTGCCAGCAGCGTGGGACAGGGGTCCTACGAGCAGTACTTC	CASSVGQGSYEQYF
TRBD1	.	TRBV10-2	TRBJ1-4	TGCGCCAGCAGTGAGCCGAACGTGGGACAGAGTTTGAAAAAACTGTTTTTT	CASSEPNVGQSLKKLFF
.	.	TRBV6-6	TRBJ2-7	TGTGCCAGCAGTTACTTGGGGAGTTACGAGCAGTACTTC	CASSYLGSYEQYF
TRBD2	.	TRBV7-2	TRBJ2-2	TGTGCCAGCAGCTTAGGACTAGCGGTTAACACCGGGGAGCTGTTTTTT	CASSLGLAVNTGELFF
.	.	TRBV5-1	TRBJ1-2	TGCGCCAGCAGCTTAGGAACAGGGTCTAACTATGGCTACACCTTC	CASSLGTGSNYGYTF
TRBD2	.	TRBV6-5	TRBJ2-1	TGTGCCAGCAGTCTTGGGGGGGGAACGCATGAGCAGTTCTTC	CASSLGGGTHEQFF
TRBD2	.	TRBV30	TRBJ2-7	TGTGCCTGGGACCTGGTTCCCCCGGGACTAGCGTCCTACGAGCAGTACTTC	CAWDLVPPGLASYEQYF
TRBD2	.	TRBV5-1	TRBJ2-3	TGCGCCAGCAGCTTCCAGCGGGGGGGCTACGATACGCAGTATTTT	CASSFQRGGYDTQYF
.	.	TRBV6-1	TRBJ2-3	TGTGCCAGCAGTGGGGGAGGTACGCAGTATTTT	CASSGGGTQYF
.	.	TRBV19	TRBJ1-3	TGTGCCAGCCGAGCGGGCGTGAGAAACACCATATATTTT	CASRAGVRNTIYF
TRBD1	.	TRBV7-9	TRBJ1-2	TGTGCCAGCATCGCGACAGGGAAGCTTACTAACTATGGCTACACCTTC	CASIATGKLTNYGYTF
.	.	TRBV4-1	TRBJ2-7	TGCGCCAGCAGCGAGAACCGACAGGCCTACGAGCAGTACTTC	CASSENRQAYEQYF
.	.	TRBV14	TRBJ1-6	TGTGCCAGCAGCCTGACAGGCTATAATTCACCCCTCCACTTT	CASSLTGYNSPLHF
.	.	TRBV29-1	TRBJ2-5	TGCAGCGTGGGGAGTAGGGGGTTAGAGACCCAGTACTTC	CSVGSRGLETQYF
TRBD2	.	TRBV7-6	TRBJ2-7	TGTGCCAGCAGCCCGACTAGCGGGAGTAATCGGGGCTCCTACGAGCAGTACTTC	CASSPTSGSNRGSYEQYF
.	.	TRBV5-4	TRBJ1-1	TGTGCCAGCAGCTTTCGTTTGAACACTGAAGCTTTCTTT	CASSFRLNTEAFF
TRBD2	.	TRBV6-5	TRBJ2-7	TGTGCCAGCAGTTACCCGGGACTAGCGGGGGGCAAGCAGTACTTC	CASSYPGLAGGKQYF
TRBD2	.	TRBV7-6	TRBJ2-2	TGTGCCAGCAGCTCCTCTAGCGGGTTGGTCACCGGGGAGCTGTTTTTT	CASSSSSGLVTGELFF
.	.	TRBV6-5	TRBJ1-4	TGTGCCAGCAGTCCAGGGCTAACTAATGAAAAACTGTTTTTT	CASSPGLTNEKLFF
TRBD1	.	TRBV5-1	TRBJ2-7	TGCGCCAGCAGCTTGCCCCCGGGACAGGGGCCTAGCGAGCAGTACTTC	CASSLPPGQGPSEQYF
.	.	TRBV7-6	TRBJ1-5	TGTGCCAGCAGCTTAACGGACAGAGGTTCTGGCAATCAGCCCCAGCATTTT	CASSLTDRGSGNQPQHF
.	.	TRBV6-5	TRBJ1-2	TGTGCCAGCAGACCCAGGGAACCCCACTATGGCTACACCTTC	CASRPREPHYGYTF
.	.	TRBV5-5	TRBJ1-2	TGTGCCAGCAGCTTTGGCAGGGGCGGCTATGGCTACACCTTC	CASSFGRGGYGYTF
TRBD1	.	TRBV30	TRBJ2-5	TGTGCCGCACAGGGGGAGGAGACCCAGTACTTC	CAAQGEETQYF
TRBD1	.	TRBV6-5	TRBJ1-3	TGTGCCAGCAGTTACGGTCCCGGGACAGGGTCTACCATATATTTT	CASSYGPGTGSTIYF
.	.	TRBV10-1	TRBJ1-1	TGCGCCAGCAGTGAGGAGTGGGGGGTGCCTCTCATGAACACTGAAGCTTTCTTT	CASSEEWGVPLMNTEAFF
.	.	TRBV21-1	TRBJ2-7	TGTGCCAGCAGCAAAGAATGGGACACCCCTTGCGAGCAGTACTTC	CASSKEWDTPCEQYF
.	.	TRBV27	TRBJ1-3	TGTGCCAGCGGGGAGGCAGGGAACAGAAACACCATATATTTT	CASGEAGNRNTIYF
.	.	TRBV19	TRBJ2-1	TGTGCCAGTAGTCGGTTGGGGATGGGACAACTCCACAATGAGCAGTTCTTC	CASSRLGMGQLHNEQFF
.	.	TRBV9	TRBJ2-3	TGTGCCAGCAGCTCCGACCCTAGTAATACGCAGTATTTT	CASSSDPSNTQYF
TRBD1	.	TRBV5-1	TRBJ2-7	TGCGCCAGCAGCTACGTGGGGCAGGGGGCCTACGAGCAGTACTTC	CASSYVGQGAYEQYF
.	.	TRBV11-3	TRBJ2-1	TGTGCCAGCAGCTCCCCTAAACCAGGCCCCTCCTACAATGAGCAGTTCTTC	CASSSPKPGPSYNEQFF
.	few	TRBV29-1	TRBJ1-1	TGCAGCGTTGAGGGGAACGGGGGGCTAGGGGAAGCTTTCTTT	CSVEGNGGLGEAFF
.	few	TRBV28	TRBJ1-5	TGTGCCAGCGGGGTGGGGAGCCAGCCCCAGCATTTT	CASGVGSQPQHF
TRBD1	.	TRBV7-8	TRBJ1-1	TGTGCCAGCAGCTTAGGTTCGGGACAGGGGTCTGAAGCTTTCTTT	CASSLGSGQGSEAFF
TRBD1	few	TRBV5-1	TRBJ1-1	TGCGCCAGCACGGGACAGGGATTGAACACTGAAGCTTTCTTT	CASTGQGLNTEAFF
TRBD1	.	TRBV18	TRBJ1-5	TGTGCCAGCTCACCAGACAGGGTAAGACAGCCCCAGCATTTT	CASSPDRVRQPQHF
.	.	TRBV28	TRBJ1-6	TGTGCCAGCAGTCCGAACTCGAACGGTTCACCCCTCCACTTT	CASSPNSNGSPLHF
TRBD2	.	TRBV6-4	TRBJ2-1	TGTGCCAGCAGTCCGGGACTAGCTTCTAATGAGCAGTTCTTC	CASSPGLASNEQFF
.	.	TRBV7-2	TRBJ1-5	TGTGCCAGCAGCTTAGACAGCCCTCCTCAGCCCCAGCATTTT	CASSLDSPPQPQHF
.	once	TRBV30	TRBJ1-2	TGTGCCTCCAACCAGGGGAGTGGCTACACCTTC	CASNQGSGYTF
.	.	TRBV6-5	TRBJ1-5	TGTGCCAGCAGTTATGGAGGCGGGGGGAGGGATCAGCCCCAGCATTTT	CASSYGGGGRDQPQHF